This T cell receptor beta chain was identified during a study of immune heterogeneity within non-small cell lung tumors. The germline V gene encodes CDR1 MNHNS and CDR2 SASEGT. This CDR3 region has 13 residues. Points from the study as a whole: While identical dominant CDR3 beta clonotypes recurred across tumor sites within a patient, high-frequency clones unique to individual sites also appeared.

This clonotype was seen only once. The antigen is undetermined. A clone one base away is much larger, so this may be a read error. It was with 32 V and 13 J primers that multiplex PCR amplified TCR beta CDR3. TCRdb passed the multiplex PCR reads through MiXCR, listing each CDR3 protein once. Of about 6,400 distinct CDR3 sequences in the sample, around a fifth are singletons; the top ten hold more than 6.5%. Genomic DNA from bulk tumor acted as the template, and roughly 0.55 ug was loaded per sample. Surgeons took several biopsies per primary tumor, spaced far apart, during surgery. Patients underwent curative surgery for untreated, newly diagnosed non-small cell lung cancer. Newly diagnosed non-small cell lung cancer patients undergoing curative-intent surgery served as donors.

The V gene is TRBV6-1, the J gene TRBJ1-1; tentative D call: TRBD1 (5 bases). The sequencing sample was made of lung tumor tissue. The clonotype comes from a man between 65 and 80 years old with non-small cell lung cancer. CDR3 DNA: TGTGCCAGCAGGAGCTACATGGGGACTGAAGCTTTATTT. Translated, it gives CASRSYMGTEALF.